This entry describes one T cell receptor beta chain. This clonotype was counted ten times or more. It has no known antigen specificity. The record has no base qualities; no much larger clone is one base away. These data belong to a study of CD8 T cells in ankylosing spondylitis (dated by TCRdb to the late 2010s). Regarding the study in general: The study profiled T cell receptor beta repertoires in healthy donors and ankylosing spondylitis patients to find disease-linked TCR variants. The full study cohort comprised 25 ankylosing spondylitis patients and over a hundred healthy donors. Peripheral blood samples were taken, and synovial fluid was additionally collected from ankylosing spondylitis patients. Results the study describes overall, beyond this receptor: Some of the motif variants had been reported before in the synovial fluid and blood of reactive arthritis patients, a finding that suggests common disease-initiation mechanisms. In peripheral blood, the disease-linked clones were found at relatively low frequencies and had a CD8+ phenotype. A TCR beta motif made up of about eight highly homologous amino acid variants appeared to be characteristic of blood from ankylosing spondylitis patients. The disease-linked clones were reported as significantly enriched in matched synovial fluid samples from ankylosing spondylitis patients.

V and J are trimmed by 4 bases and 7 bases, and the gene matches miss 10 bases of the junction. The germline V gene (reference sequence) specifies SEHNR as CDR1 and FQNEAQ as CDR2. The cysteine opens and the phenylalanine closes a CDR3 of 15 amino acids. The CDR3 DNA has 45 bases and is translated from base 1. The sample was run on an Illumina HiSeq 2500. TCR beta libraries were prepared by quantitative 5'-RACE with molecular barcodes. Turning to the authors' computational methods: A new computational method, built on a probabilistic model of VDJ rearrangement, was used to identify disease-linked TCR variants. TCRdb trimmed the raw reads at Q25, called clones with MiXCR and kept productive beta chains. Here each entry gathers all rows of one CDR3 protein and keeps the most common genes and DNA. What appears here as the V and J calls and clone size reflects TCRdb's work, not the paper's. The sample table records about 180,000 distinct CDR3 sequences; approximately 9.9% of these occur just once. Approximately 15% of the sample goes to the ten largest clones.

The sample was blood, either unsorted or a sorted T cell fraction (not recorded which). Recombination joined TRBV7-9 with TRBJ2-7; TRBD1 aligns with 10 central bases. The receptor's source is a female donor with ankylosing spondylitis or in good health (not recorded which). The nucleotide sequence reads TGTGCCAGCAGCTCCAGCCGACAGGGGGCATGGGAGCAGTACTTC. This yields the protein CASSSSRQGAWEQYF.